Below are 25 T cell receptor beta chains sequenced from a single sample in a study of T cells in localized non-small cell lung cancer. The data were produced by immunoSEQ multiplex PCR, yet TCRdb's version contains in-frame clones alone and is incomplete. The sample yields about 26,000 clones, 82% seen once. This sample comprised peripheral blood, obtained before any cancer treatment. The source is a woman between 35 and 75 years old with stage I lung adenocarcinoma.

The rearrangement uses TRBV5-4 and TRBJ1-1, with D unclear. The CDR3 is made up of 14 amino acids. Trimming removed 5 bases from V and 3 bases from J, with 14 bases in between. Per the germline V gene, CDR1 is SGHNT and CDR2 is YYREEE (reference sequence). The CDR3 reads CASRTLELHTEAFF. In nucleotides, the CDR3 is TGTGCCAGCAGAACACTGGAACTTCACACTGAAGCTTTCTTT.

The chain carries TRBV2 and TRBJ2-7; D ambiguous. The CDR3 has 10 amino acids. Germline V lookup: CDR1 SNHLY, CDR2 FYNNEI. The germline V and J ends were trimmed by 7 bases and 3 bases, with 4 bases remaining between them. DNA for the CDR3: TGTGCCAGCAAGAACTACGAGCAGTACTTC. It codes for CASKNYEQYF.

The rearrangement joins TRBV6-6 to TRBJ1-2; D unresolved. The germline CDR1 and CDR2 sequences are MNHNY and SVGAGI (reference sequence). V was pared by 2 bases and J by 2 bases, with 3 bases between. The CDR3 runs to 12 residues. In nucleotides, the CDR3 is TGTGCCAGCAGTTACGGGAACTATGGCTACACCTTC. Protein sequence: CASSYGNYGYTF.

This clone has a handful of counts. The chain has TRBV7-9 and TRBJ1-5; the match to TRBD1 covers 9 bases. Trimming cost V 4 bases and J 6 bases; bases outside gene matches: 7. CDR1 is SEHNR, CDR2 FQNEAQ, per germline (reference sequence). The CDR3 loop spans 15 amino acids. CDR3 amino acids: CASSWDREFGQPQHF. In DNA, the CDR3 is TGTGCCAGCAGCTGGGACAGGGAGTTCGGTCAGCCCCAGCATTTT.

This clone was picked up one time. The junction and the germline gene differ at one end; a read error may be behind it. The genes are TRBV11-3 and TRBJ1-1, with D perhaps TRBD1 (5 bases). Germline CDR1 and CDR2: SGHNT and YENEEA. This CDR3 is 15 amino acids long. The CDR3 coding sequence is TGTGCCAGCAGCTTAGGGCATTTGACAGAAGACCCTGGCAACTTT. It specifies CASSLGHLTEDPGNF.

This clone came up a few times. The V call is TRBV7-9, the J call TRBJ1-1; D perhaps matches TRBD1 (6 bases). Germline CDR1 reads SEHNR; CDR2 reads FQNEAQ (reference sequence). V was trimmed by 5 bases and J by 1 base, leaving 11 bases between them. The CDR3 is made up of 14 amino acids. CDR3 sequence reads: CASSPKGGNTEAFF. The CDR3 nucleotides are TGTGCCAGCAGCCCCAAGGGGGGGAACACTGAAGCTTTCTTT.

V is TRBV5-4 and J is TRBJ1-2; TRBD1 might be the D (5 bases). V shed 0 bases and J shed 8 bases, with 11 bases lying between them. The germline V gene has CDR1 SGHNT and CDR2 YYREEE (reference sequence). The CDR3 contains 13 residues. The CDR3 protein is CASSLEGTWGYTF. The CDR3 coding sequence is TGTGCCAGCAGCTTGGAGGGGACTTGGGGCTACACCTTC.

CDR3 coding DNA: TGCAGCGTTGAAAGGGGGCGCAGGGAGACCCAGTACTTC. Protein sequence: CSVERGRRETQYF. The chain links TRBV29-1 to TRBJ2-5, with 7 bases fitting TRBD1. The V and J ends lost 2 bases and 5 bases, in that order; junction bases with no gene match: 5. The CDR3 is 13 residues long. Germline V lookup: CDR1 SQVTM, CDR2 ANQGSEA.

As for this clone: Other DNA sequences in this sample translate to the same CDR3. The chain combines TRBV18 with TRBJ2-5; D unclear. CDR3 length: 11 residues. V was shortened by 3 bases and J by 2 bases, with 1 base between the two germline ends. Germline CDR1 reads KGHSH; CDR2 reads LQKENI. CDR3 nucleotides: TGTGCCAGCTCACCTCAAGAGACCCAGTACTTC. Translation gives CASSPQETQYF.

CDR3 amino acids: CASSQDYGPYEQYF. CDR3 DNA: TGTGCCAGCAGCCAAGATTACGGGCCCTACGAGCAGTACTTC. The rearrangement uses TRBV14 and TRBJ2-7, with D unclear. The CDR3 spans 14 residues. Germline V gene lookup returns CDR1 SGHDN and CDR2 FVKESK. V lost 0 bases, J lost 2 bases, and 8 bases lay in between.

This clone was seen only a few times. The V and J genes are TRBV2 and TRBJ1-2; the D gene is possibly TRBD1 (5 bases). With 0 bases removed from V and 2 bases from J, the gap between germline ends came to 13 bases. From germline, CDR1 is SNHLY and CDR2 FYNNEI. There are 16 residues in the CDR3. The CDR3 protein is CASSEARGGPNYGYTF. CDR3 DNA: TGTGCCAGCAGTGAAGCGAGGGGAGGGCCCAACTATGGCTACACCTTC.

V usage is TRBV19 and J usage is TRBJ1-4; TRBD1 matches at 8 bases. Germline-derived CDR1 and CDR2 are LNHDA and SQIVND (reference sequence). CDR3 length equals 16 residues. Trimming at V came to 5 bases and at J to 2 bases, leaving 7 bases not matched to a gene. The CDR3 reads CASSPRQGTTNEKLFF. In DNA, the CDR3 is TGTGCCAGTAGTCCTCGACAGGGGACGACTAATGAAAAACTGTTTTTT.

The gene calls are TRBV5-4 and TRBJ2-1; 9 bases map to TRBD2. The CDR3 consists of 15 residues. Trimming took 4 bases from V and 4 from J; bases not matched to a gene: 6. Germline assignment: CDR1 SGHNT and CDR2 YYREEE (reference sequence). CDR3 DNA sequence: TGTGCCAGCAGCGGATTAGCGGGGGCTTACAATGAGCAGTTCTTC. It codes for CASSGLAGAYNEQFF. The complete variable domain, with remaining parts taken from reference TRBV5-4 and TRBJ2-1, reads ETGVTQSPTHLIKTRGQQVTLRCSSQSGHNTVSWYQQALGQGPQFIFQYYREEENGRGNFPPRFSGLQFPNYSSELNVNALELDDSALYLCASSGLAGAYNEQFFGPGTRLTVL.

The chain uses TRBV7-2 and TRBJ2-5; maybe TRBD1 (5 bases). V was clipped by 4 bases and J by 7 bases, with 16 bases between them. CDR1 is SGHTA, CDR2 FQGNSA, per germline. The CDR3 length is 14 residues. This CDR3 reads CASSSQKGIVTQYF. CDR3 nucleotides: TGTGCCAGCAGCTCCCAAAAGGGGATAGTGACCCAGTACTTC.

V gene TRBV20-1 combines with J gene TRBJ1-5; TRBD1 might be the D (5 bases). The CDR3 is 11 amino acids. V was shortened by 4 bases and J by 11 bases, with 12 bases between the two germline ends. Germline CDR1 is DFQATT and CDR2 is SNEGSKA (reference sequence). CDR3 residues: CSATPLGAQHF. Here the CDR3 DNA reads TGCAGTGCTACCCCCCTGGGGGCCCAGCATTTT.

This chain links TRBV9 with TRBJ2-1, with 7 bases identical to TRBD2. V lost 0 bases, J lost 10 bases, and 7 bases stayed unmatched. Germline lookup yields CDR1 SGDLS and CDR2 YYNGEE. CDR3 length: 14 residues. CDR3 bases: TGTGCCAGCAGCGTAGAGGTTCTCGGGGGGGAGCAGTTCTTC. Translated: CASSVEVLGGEQFF.

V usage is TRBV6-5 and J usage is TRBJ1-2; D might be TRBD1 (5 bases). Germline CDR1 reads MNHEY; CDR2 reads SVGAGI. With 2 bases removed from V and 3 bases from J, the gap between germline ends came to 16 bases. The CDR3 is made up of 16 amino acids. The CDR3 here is CASSYIRAGFDYGYTF. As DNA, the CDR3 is TGTGCCAGCAGTTACATCAGGGCTGGGTTCGACTATGGCTACACCTTC.

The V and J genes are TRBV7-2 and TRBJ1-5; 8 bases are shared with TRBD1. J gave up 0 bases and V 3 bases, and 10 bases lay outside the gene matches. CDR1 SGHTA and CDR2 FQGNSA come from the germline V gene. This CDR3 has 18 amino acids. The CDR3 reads CASSFSPGQEPSNQPQHF. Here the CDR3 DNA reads TGTGCCAGCAGCTTCTCCCCGGGACAGGAACCTAGCAATCAGCCCCAGCATTTT.

The CDR3 DNA follows: TGTGCCAGCTCACCTTCCTTCCGGGGGAGCACAGATACGCAGTATTTT. Translation: CASSPSFRGSTDTQYF. J is TRBJ2-3 and V is TRBV18; a weak D match, TRBD2 (6 bases). The germline V gene has CDR1 KGHSH and CDR2 LQKENI. CDR3 length: 16 residues. Trimming shortened V by 3 bases and J by 0 bases, and 13 bases separated the two germline ends.

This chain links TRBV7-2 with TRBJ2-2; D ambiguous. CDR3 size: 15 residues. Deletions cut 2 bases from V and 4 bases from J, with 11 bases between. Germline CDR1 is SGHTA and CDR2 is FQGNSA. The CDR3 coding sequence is TGTGCCAGCAGCTTAACGATGGTGGCCACCGGGGAGCTGTTTTTT. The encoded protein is CASSLTMVATGELFF.

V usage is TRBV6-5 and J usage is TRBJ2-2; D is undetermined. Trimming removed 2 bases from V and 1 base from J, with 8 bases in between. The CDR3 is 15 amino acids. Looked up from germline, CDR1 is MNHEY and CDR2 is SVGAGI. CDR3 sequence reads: CASSYRTVNTGELFF. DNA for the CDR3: TGTGCCAGCAGTTACCGAACAGTGAACACCGGGGAGCTGTTTTTT.

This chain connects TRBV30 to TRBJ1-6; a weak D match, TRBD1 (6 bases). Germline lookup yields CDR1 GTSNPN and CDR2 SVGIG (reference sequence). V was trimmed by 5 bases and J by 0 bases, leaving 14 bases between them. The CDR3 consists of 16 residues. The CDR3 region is CAWAREGGSYNSPLHF. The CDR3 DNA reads TGTGCCTGGGCCAGGGAGGGGGGCTCCTATAATTCACCCCTCCACTTT.

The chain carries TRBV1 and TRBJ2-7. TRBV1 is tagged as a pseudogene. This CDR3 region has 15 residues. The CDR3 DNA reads TGCACCAGCAGCCAAGGTGCCGGGGGCGGCTACGAGCAGTACTTC. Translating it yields CTSSQGAGGGYEQYF.

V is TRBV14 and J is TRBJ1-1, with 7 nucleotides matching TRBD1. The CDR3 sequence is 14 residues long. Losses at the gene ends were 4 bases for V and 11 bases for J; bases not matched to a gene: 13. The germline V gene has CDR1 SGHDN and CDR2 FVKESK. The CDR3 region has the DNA TGTGCCAGCAGCCCGAAAAGGCTGGACAGGAAGGCTTTCTTT. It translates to CASSPKRLDRKAFF.

The CDR3 nucleotides read TGTGCCAGCAGCTTAGACAGACAGGGAAGAAACGTATATGGCTACACCTTC. The encoded protein is CASSLDRQGRNVYGYTF. The chain couples TRBV7-2 to TRBJ1-2; the match to TRBD1 covers 7 bases. This CDR3 has 17 residues. Germline CDR1 SGHTA, CDR2 FQGNSA. Trimming cost V 1 base and J 5 bases; bases outside gene matches: 13.